This T cell receptor (beta chain) stems from a study of human T cells and chemical hapten exposure. Study results and caveats: TCRs at high frequency, those above 1 in 1000, did not change with DPC sensitization. Expanded TCRs created a significantly greater count of big CDR3 similarity clusters than controls did. As patch test score rose, PT1 expanded TCR counts tended to rise as well.

The time point: pre-sensitization, week 0. Treatment here: therapeutic diphenylcyclopropenone sensitization with weekly scalp DPC. Extraction of total RNA was performed on unfractionated whole blood. TCRdb re-called the RACE reads with MiXCR, one entry per CDR3 protein. This table holds over 300,000 distinct CDR3 sequences, 5% to 6.5% found once. This clonotype was counted a few times. Its antigen is unidentified. The clonotype comes from a woman between 50 and 59 years old with alopecia areata. Some clones in this sample may be carry-over from other donors' samples. Here the sequenced sample was whole blood, taken in connection with sensitization to the hapten diphenylcyclopropenone (DPC).

CDR3: CASSNGRTSPLHF. As DNA, the CDR3 is TGTGCCAGCAGTAACGGACGTACTTCACCCCTCCACTTT. This chain uses TRBV6-2 or TRBV6-3 with TRBJ1-6; no definite D call. V lost 5 bases and J lost 9, with 11 bases in between. The CDR3 extends over 13 amino acids. CDR1 and CDR2 from the germline V gene are MNHEY and SVGEGT.